A single sample gave rise to the 17 T cell receptor beta chains below, sequenced in a study. TCRdb independently ran MiXCR on the 5' RACE reads; one entry per CDR3 protein. This sample yields tens of thousands of distinct CDR3 sequences, of which roughly 24% are seen a single time; less than 4% belongs to the top ten. Sequencing was performed on naive CD4+ T cells sorted from a lymph node. The subset was: naive CD4+ T cells, CD4+CD45RA+CD25-. Source of these receptors: a female donor with breast cancer.

In this sample, this clonotype turned up many times. V and J are TRBV7-2 and TRBJ2-5, with 11 bases identical to TRBD1. Germline loops: CDR1 SGHTA, CDR2 FQGNSA. CDR3 size: 15 residues. V trimming: 0 bases; J trimming: 9 bases; junction bases outside the gene matches: 6. The CDR3 sequence is CASSLAGQGAGSQYF. In DNA form, the CDR3 reads TGTGCCAGCAGCTTAGCCGGACAGGGGGCTGGGTCCCAGTACTTC.

This chain joins TRBV20-1 and TRBJ1-1; D is possibly TRBD1 (5 bases). The germline gives CDR1 DFQATT, CDR2 SNEGSKA (reference sequence). The CDR3 length is 13 residues. Trimming removed 8 bases from V and 5 bases from J, with 18 bases in between. The CDR3 protein is CSWGGPGVTEAFF. As DNA, the CDR3 is TGCAGTTGGGGAGGGCCGGGGGTAACTGAAGCTTTCTTT.

This chain uses TRBV6-7 with TRBJ1-2; tentatively, D is TRBD1 (5 bases). TRBV6-7 is reported as an ORF; its role is uncertain. The CDR3 spans 13 residues. V lost 4 bases and J lost 8, with 14 bases in between. CDR3 loop: CASSSGTRWGYTF. Written as DNA, the CDR3 is TGTGCCAGCAGTTCCGGGACCCGATGGGGCTACACCTTC.

A single count supports this clonotype. Compared with germline, one end of the junction differs, possibly owing to a read error. This chain connects TRBV12-3 or TRBV12-4 to TRBJ2-7; 8 positions match TRBD2. The CDR3 length is 13 residues. CDR3 sequence: CTSSSFSGNEQYF. In DNA, the CDR3 is TGTACCAGCAGTTCCTTTAGCGGGAACGAGCAGTACTTC.

J is TRBJ2-7 and V is TRBV12-3 or TRBV12-4, with 11 bases identical to TRBD2. The length of the CDR3 is 15 residues. Germline trimming cut 5 bases from V and 1 base from J; bases unmatched to any gene: 4. The CDR3 region has the DNA TGTGCCAGCAGTACGACTAGCGGGGTATCCTACGAGCAGTACTTC. Its protein is CASSTTSGVSYEQYF.

This clonotype was seen a handful of times. The chain has TRBV4-1 and TRBJ2-7; 8 bases align to TRBD1. Looked up from germline, CDR1 is MGHRA and CDR2 is YSYEKL. The CDR3 covers 16 residues. The trim removed 3 bases at V and 0 bases at J, leaving 7 bases unmatched. This CDR3 reads CASSQVTGTGSYEQYF. The CDR3 DNA follows: TGCGCCAGCAGCCAGGTAACCGGGACAGGCTCCTACGAGCAGTACTTC.

This clonotype has only a few counts. The gene calls are TRBV5-1 and TRBJ1-1; tentative D call: TRBD1 (5 bases). The CDR3 length is 16 residues. V lost 0 bases and J lost 5, with 17 bases in between. CDR1 is SGHRS, CDR2 YFSETQ, per germline. CDR3 DNA sequence: TGCGCCAGCAGCTTGGCCAACGTGGGGCAGGATACTGAAGCTTTCTTT. This translates into CASSLANVGQDTEAFF.

Notes on this clonotype: This could be a read error, since a much larger clone is one nucleotide away. The genes are TRBV6-5 and TRBJ1-4, with TRBD1 matching over 12 bases. Germline CDR1 is MNHEY and CDR2 is SVGAGI. The CDR3 spans 15 residues. The CDR3 DNA follows: TGTGACAGCAGTTACGGGGGACAGGGGGCTGAAAAACTGTTTTTT. This translates into CDSSYGGQGAEKLFF.

This clonotype has a count of ten or more. The genes are TRBV5-6 and TRBJ2-5; 7 nucleotides line up with TRBD1. Germline CDR1 and CDR2: SGHDT and YYEEEE. With 4 bases clipped from V and 4 bases from J, the junction kept 7 bases outside the gene matches. The CDR3 runs 14 residues. This chain's CDR3 is CASSIQGPRETQYF. The DNA of the CDR3 is TGTGCCAGCAGCATACAGGGGCCTCGAGAGACCCAGTACTTC.

The chain links TRBV5-1 to TRBJ2-3; 7 nucleotides line up with TRBD1. This CDR3 contains 19 residues. V was clipped by 1 base and J by 1 base; unmatched bases: 15. Per germline, CDR1 SGHRS and CDR2 YFSETQ. The CDR3 DNA reads as TGCGCCAGCAGCTTGAACGACTTGGACAGGACCAGGGGCACAGATACGCAGTATTTT. It is translated as CASSLNDLDRTRGTDTQYF.

This clonotype was recorded a few times. This chain links TRBV29-1 with TRBJ2-4, with D possibly being TRBD2 (5 bases). In germline, CDR1 is SQVTM, CDR2 ANQGSEA. V shed 6 bases and J shed 0 bases, with 12 bases lying between them. The CDR3 runs 14 residues. CDR3: CSVRENLAKNIQYF. CDR3 bases: TGCAGCGTGAGGGAAAACTTAGCCAAAAACATTCAGTACTTC.

This clonotype was detected a few times. V and J are TRBV27 and TRBJ2-7; D perhaps matches TRBD1 (6 bases). The germline V gene encodes CDR1 MNHEY and CDR2 SMNVEV (reference sequence). The CDR3 spans 15 residues. V was clipped by 1 base and J by 6 bases, with 16 bases between them. The DNA of the CDR3 is TGTGCCAGCAGTTTATGGACAGCAAACCTACGCGAGCAGTACTTC. Its protein is CASSLWTANLREQYF.

This clonotype has more than one count but fewer than ten. This sequence joins TRBV30 and TRBJ2-1; D is unclear. The CDR3 loop spans 15 amino acids. Germline CDR1 reads GTSNPN; CDR2 reads SVGIG (reference sequence). The V and J ends lost 2 bases and 5 bases respectively, with 16 bases between them. The CDR3, as DNA: TGTGCCTGGAGTCCCTGGGCGAGCTTCGACAATGAGCAGTTCTTC. Its translation: CAWSPWASFDNEQFF.

This clonotype came up a few times. The chain employs TRBV29-1 and TRBJ2-2, with D unresolved. V gave up 7 bases and J gave up 7 bases, with 10 bases separating them. There are 11 residues in the CDR3. Germline loops: CDR1 SQVTM, CDR2 ANQGSEA. The CDR3 coding sequence is TGCAGCGCCGGTAGGGACGGGGAGCTGTTTTTT. Protein sequence: CSAGRDGELFF.

In this sample, this clonotype turned up a few times. The chain joins TRBV25-1 to TRBJ2-1; D perhaps matches TRBD2 (5 bases). Germline lookup yields CDR1 MGHDK and CDR2 SYGVNS. CDR3 length: 14 amino acids. Between the trimmed V and J ends, which lost 7 bases and 2 bases, there was a span of 12 bases. The CDR3 DNA reads TGTGCCAGCACATCAGGAGGTACCTACAATGAGCAGTTCTTC. It yields the protein CASTSGGTYNEQFF. The full variable domain, with the rest looked up from reference TRBV25-1 and TRBJ2-1, is EADIYQTPRYLVIGTGKKITLECSQTMGHDKMYWYQQDPGMELHLIHYSYGVNSTEKGDLSSESTVSRIRTEHFPLTLESARPSHTSQYLCASTSGGTYNEQFFGPGTRLTVL.

Only a few counts were recorded for this clonotype. V is TRBV15 and J is TRBJ2-5; D unclear. The V gene's germline CDR1 is LNHNV and CDR2 YYDKDF (reference sequence). V was pared by 1 base and J by 2 bases, with 2 bases between. The CDR3 runs to 12 residues. The CDR3 loop reads CATSRGQETQYF. As DNA, the CDR3 is TGTGCCACCAGCAGAGGACAAGAGACCCAGTACTTC.

Here the CDR3 DNA reads TGCAGTGGGACCCTTGATCCCTGGACAGATACGCAGTATTTT. It yields the protein CSGTLDPWTDTQYF. The chain links TRBV20-1 to TRBJ2-3; D unclear. CDR3 size: 14 residues. Germline V gives CDR1 DFQATT, CDR2 SNEGSKA (reference sequence). V lost 7 bases to trimming and J lost 3 bases, with 17 bases between them.